These T cell receptor beta chains were read from a single sample in a study of metastatic and nonmetastatic thyroid tumors. TCRdb used MiXCR to call clones anew from the PCR reads. The table has about 69,000 clones, 12% to 15% seen once. Input material: blood. The receptor set was obtained from a male donor with papillary thyroid cancer or a benign thyroid nodule (not recorded which). Some clones in this sample may be carry-over from other donors' samples. The CDR3 runs from the conserved cysteine through the conserved F or W. D genes are given only for firm matches. Rows may omit the clone size; those that give it use once, few, many or a size class.

j_call	d_call	clone_size	v_call	cdr3_aa	cdr3_nt
TRBJ2-2	TRBD2	many	TRBV10-1	CASSGLAGSGELFF	TGCGCCAGCAGTGGACTAGCGGGGAGCGGGGAGCTGTTTTTT
TRBJ2-7	-	-	TRBV12-3/TRBV12-4	CASSFDISLSYEQYF	TGTGCCAGCAGTTTCGACATCTCCCTCTCCTACGAGCAATACTTC
TRBJ1-2	-	-	TRBV5-1	CAGSFSGSNGYTF	TGCGCCGGCAGCTTCTCGGGGTCTAATGGCTACACCTTC
TRBJ1-5	TRBD1	-	TRBV20-1	CSARSTGDQPQHF	TGCAGTGCTAGGTCGACAGGGGATCAGCCCCAGCATTTT
TRBJ2-2	TRBD2	many	TRBV28	CATGGLAGGTGELFF	TGTGCCACCGGCGGACTAGCGGGAGGGACCGGGGAGCTGTTTTTT
TRBJ1-5	TRBD1	many	TRBV11-1	CASSLIQGGGNQPQHF	TGTGCCAGCAGCCTTATACAGGGGGGGGGCAATCAGCCCCAGCATTTT
TRBJ1-3	-	many	TRBV20-1	CSVRSGNTIYF	TGCAGTGTTCGATCTGGAAACACCATATATTTT
TRBJ1-4	-	many	TRBV12-3/TRBV12-4	CASSLVTGNEKLFF	TGTGCCAGCAGTTTAGTAACAGGAAATGAAAAACTGTTTTTT
TRBJ2-1	-	few	TRBV6-1	CVSRYSGQVEDEQFF	TGTGTCAGCAGGTACAGTGGGCAAGTTGAGGATGAGCAGTTCTTC
TRBJ1-5	TRBD1	-	TRBV7-2	CASSYQGAINQRKHF	TGTGCCAGCAGCTACCAGGGGGCTATCAATCAGCGCAAGCATTTT
TRBJ2-3	-	many	TRBV9	CASSPTEGWTDTQYF	TGTGCCAGCAGCCCAACGGAGGGGTGGACAGATACGCAGTATTTT
TRBJ2-1	-	many	TRBV19	CASSGPGPFPYNEQFF	TGTGCCAGTAGTGGACCTGGACCGTTCCCCTACAATGAGCAGTTCTTC
TRBJ1-6	-	many	TRBV7-9	CASSFTGPNSPLHF	TGTGCCAGCAGCTTCACAGGGCCTAATTCACCCCTCCACTTT
TRBJ2-3	-	-	TRBV20-1	CSAQLSCRVENTQYF	TGCAGTGCCCAACTTAGCTGTAGGGTTGAAAATACGCAGTATTTT
TRBJ2-4	TRBD2	many	TRBV4-1	CASSQEAKVLAAKNIQYF	TGCGCCAGCAGCCAAGAAGCGAAGGTACTAGCGGCCAAAAACATTCAGTACTTC
TRBJ2-1	TRBD2	once	TRBV11-2	CASSFRRRLCSGINEQFF	TGTGCCAGCAGCTTTCGCAGGCGATTGTGTAGCGGGATCAATGAGCAGTTCTTC
TRBJ2-5	-	many	TRBV14	CASSFRGLKETQYF	TGTGCCAGCAGCTTCCGGGGGTTGAAAGAGACCCAGTACTTC
TRBJ2-7	TRBD1	medium-sized	TRBV7-9	CASSFGQGNEQYF	TGTGCCAGCAGCTTCGGACAGGGGAACGAGCAGTACTTC
TRBJ2-2	-	-	TRBV4-3	CASSQVYSSNTGELFF	TGCGCCAGCAGCCAAGTCTACAGTTCGAACACCGGGGAGCTGTTTTTT
TRBJ1-6	-	many	TRBV27	CASKSGTVNSPLHF	TGTGCCAGTAAATCCGGGACGGTAAATTCACCCCTCCACTTT
TRBJ2-2	TRBD2	many	TRBV7-9	CASSNLAVNTGELFF	TGTGCCAGCAGCAACCTAGCGGTAAACACCGGGGAGCTGTTTTTT
TRBJ1-1	-	many	TRBV6-1	CASSQRRTEAFF	TGTGCCAGCAGTCAACGCAGGACTGAAGCTTTCTTT
TRBJ1-6	-	many	TRBV10-3	CAIREQGGNSPLHF	TGTGCCATCAGGGAACAGGGAGGTAATTCACCCCTCCACTTT
TRBJ2-1	-	many	TRBV12-3/TRBV12-4	CASSLEPKKQFF	TGTGCCAGCAGTTTAGAACCAAAAAAGCAGTTCTTC
TRBJ2-7	-	-	TRBV5-8	CASRKIRGTYPYEQYF	TGTGCCAGCAGAAAAATCAGGGGGACTTACCCCTACGAGCAGTACTTC
TRBJ2-4	-	many	TRBV2	CASSETGALAKNIQYF	TGTGCCAGCAGTGAAACTGGTGCACTAGCCAAAAACATTCAGTACTTC
TRBJ2-7	-	many	TRBV11-2	CASSFIRGVNEQYF	TGTGCCAGCAGCTTTATAAGGGGGGTAAACGAGCAGTACTTC
TRBJ2-3	TRBD2	many	TRBV29-1	CSVEGTSGTTDTQYF	TGCAGCGTTGAAGGGACTAGCGGGACCACAGATACGCAGTATTTT
TRBJ1-6	TRBD1	many	TRBV19	CASSTNPPWTGRGSPLHF	TGTGCCAGTAGTACTAACCCCCCTTGGACAGGGCGAGGATCACCCCTCCACTTT
TRBJ2-5	-	-	TRBV9	CASSPGTGRQETQYF	TGTGCCAGCAGCCCAGGAACGGGTAGACAAGAGACCCAGTACTTC
TRBJ1-2	-	many	TRBV18	CASSPSRETNYGYTF	TGTGCCAGCTCACCAAGCAGGGAAACTAACTATGGCTACACCTTC
TRBJ1-2	TRBD1	many	TRBV6-2/TRBV6-3	CASSPGQGIFDGYTF	TGTGCCAGCAGTCCAGGACAGGGTATTTTCGATGGCTACACCTTC
TRBJ2-7	-	many	TRBV28	CASSLGDTYEQYF	TGTGCCAGCAGTTTAGGGGACACCTACGAGCAGTACTTC
TRBJ1-1	-	-	TRBV30	CATARDNTEAFF	TGTGCCACCGCAAGGGACAACACTGAAGCTTTCTTT
TRBJ2-6	-	many	TRBV6-2/TRBV6-3	CASSYEGSGANVLTF	TGTGCCAGCAGTTACGAGGGCTCTGGGGCCAACGTCCTGACTTTC
TRBJ2-1	TRBD1	many	TRBV25-1	CASSDSGGVNEQFF	TGTGCCAGCAGTGACTCAGGGGGCGTCAATGAGCAGTTCTTC
TRBJ1-1	-	many	TRBV12-3/TRBV12-4	CASKGGRMNTEAFF	TGTGCCAGCAAGGGGGGCCGCATGAACACTGAAGCTTTCTTT
TRBJ2-1	-	-	TRBV28	CASSLASNEQFF	TGTGCCAGCAGCCTTGCCAGCAATGAGCAGTTCTTC
TRBJ1-3	-	many	TRBV29-1	CSVEGVSGNTIYF	TGCAGCGTTGAAGGGGTCTCTGGAAACACCATATATTTT
TRBJ2-7	-	few	TRBV6-5	CASSYSVPPYEQYF	TGTGCCAGCAGTTACTCGGTCCCTCCTTACGAGCAGTACTTC
TRBJ1-2	TRBD1	many	TRBV28	CASSRGQGHYGYTF	TGTGCCAGCAGTCGAGGACAGGGCCACTATGGCTACACCTTC
TRBJ2-2	TRBD2	few	TRBV5-6	CASSSVAGANTGELFF	TGTGCCAGCAGCTCAGTAGCGGGAGCGAACACCGGGGAGCTGTTTTTT